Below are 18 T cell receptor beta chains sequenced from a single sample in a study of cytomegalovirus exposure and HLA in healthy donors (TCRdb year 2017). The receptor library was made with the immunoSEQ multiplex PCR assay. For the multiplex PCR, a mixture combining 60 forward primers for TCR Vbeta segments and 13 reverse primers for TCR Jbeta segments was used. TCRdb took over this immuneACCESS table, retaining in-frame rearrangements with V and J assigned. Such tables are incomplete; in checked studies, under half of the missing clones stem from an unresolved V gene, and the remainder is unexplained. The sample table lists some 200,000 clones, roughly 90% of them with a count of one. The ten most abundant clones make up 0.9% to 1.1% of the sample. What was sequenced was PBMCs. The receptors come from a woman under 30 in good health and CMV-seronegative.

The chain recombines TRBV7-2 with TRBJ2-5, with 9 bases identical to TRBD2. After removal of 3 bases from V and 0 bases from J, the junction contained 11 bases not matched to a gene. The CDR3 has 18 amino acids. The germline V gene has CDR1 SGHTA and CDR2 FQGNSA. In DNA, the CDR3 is TGTGCCAGCAGCTTTTTTTTTAGCGGGGGACAGTACCAAGAGACCCAGTACTTC. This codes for CASSFFFSGGQYQETQYF.

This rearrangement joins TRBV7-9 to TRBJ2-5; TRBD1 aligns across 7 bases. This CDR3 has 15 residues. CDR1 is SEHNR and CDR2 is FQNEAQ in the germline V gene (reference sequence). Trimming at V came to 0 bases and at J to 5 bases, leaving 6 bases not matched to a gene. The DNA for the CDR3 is TGTGCCAGCAGCTTAGCCGGGACAGTTTCCGAGACCCAGTACTTC. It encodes CASSLAGTVSETQYF.

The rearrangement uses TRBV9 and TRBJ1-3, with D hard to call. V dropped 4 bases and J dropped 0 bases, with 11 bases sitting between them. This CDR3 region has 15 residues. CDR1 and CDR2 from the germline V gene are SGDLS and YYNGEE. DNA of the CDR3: TGTGCCAGCAGCCCCCAGACTGGCTCTGGAAACACCATATATTTT. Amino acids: CASSPQTGSGNTIYF.

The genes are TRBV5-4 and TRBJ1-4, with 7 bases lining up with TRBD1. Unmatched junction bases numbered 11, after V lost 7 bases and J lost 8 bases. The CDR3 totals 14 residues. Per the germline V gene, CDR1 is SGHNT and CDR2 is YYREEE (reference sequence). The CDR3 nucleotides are TGTGCCAGCGGAAGGACAGGTGGAGGGGAAAAACTGTTTTTT. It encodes CASGRTGGGEKLFF.

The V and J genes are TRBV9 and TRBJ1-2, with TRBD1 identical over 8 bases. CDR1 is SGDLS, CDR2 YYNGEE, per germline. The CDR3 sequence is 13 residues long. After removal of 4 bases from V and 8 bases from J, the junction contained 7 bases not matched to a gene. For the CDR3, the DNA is TGTGCCAGCAGCTTCGACAGGGGAAGGGGCTACACCTTC. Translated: CASSFDRGRGYTF.

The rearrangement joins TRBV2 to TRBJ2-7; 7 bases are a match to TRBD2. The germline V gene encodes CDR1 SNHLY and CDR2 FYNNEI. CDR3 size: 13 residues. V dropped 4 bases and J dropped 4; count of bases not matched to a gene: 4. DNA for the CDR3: TGTGCCAGCAGTGGAGGAGCGGGGTACGAGCAGTACTTC. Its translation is CASSGGAGYEQYF.

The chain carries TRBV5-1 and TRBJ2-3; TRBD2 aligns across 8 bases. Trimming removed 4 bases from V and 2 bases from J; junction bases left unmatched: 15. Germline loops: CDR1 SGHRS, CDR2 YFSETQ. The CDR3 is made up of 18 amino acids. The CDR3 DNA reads TGCGCCAGCAGCCGAAACTCACGCGGGGGGCCCCCCACAGATACGCAGTATTTT. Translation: CASSRNSRGGPPTDTQYF.

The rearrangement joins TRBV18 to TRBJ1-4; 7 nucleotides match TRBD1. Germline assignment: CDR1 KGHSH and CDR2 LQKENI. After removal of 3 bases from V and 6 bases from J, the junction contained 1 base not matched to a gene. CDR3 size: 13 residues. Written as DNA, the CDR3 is TGTGCCAGCTCACCCGGACAGGATGAAAAACTGTTTTTT. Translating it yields CASSPGQDEKLFF.

The CDR3 nucleotides are TGCGCCAGCAGCTTACTAGCGGGAGGTTACGAGCAGTACTTC. Translation gives CASSLLAGGYEQYF. The chain recombines TRBV5-1 with TRBJ2-7, with TRBD2 matching over 12 bases. Germline V gene sequence: CDR1 SGHRS, CDR2 YFSETQ. CDR3 length: 14 amino acids. V dropped 2 bases and J dropped 4; count of bases not matched to a gene: 1.

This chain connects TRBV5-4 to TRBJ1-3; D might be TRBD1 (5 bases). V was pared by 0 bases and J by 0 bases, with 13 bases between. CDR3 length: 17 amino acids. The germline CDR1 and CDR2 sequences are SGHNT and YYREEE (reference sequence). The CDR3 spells CASSLAGGPSSGNTIYF. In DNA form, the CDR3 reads TGTGCCAGCAGCTTGGCCGGGGGACCGAGCTCTGGAAACACCATATATTTT.

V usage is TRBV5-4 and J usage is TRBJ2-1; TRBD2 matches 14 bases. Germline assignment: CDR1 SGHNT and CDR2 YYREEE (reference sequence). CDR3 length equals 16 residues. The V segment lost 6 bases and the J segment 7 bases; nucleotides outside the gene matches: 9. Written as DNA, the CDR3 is TGTGCCAGCAAACGACTAGCGGGGGGGCTGGGGAATGAGCAGTTCTTC. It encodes CASKRLAGGLGNEQFF.

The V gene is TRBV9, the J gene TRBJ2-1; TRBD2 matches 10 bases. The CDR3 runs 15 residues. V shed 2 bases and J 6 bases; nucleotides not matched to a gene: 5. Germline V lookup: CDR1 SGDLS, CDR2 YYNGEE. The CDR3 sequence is CASSVSGGASNEQFF. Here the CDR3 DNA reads TGTGCCAGCAGCGTCAGCGGGGGGGCTTCCAATGAGCAGTTCTTC.

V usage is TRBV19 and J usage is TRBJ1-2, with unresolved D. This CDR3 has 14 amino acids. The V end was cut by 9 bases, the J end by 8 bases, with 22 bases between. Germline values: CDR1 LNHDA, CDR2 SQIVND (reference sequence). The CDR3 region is CASEPYSTTGGYTF. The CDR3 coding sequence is TGTGCCAGCGAACCTTACTCCACTACGGGAGGCTACACCTTC.

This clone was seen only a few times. The CDR3 region is CASSATSGRAQETQYF. For the CDR3, the DNA is TGTGCCAGCAGTGCGACTAGCGGGAGGGCCCAAGAGACCCAGTACTTC. This chain uses TRBV2 with TRBJ2-5, with 14 bases identical to TRBD2. Unmatched junction bases numbered 2, after V lost 4 bases and J lost 1 base. Germline V lookup: CDR1 SNHLY, CDR2 FYNNEI. The CDR3 is 16 amino acids.

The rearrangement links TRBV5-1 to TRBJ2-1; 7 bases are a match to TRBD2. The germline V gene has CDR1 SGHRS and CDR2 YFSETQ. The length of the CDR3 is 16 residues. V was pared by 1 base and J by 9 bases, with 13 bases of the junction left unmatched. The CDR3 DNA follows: TGCGCCAGCAGCTTGAACCGACTAGCTCTGGAGGGTGAGCAGTTCTTC. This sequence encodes CASSLNRLALEGEQFF.

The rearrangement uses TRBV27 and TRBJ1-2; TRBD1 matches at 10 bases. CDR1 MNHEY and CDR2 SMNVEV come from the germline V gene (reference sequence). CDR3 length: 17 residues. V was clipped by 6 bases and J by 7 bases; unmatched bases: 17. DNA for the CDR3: TGTGCCAGCAGAACCACGACAGGGGGCGTGGGGCTAGGTGGCTACACCTTC. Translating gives CASRTTTGGVGLGGYTF.

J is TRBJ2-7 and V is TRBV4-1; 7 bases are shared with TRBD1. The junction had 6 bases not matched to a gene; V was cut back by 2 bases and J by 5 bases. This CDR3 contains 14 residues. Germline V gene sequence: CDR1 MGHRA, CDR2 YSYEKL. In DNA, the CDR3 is TGCGCCAGCAGCCAAAGACAGGGATCCCACGAGCAGTACTTC. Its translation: CASSQRQGSHEQYF.

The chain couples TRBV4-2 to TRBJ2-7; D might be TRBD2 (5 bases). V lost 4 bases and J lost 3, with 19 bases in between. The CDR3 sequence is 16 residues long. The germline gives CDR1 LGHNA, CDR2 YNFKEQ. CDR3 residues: CASSPLSGDQDYEQYF. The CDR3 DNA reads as TGTGCCAGCAGCCCGCTATCCGGGGATCAAGACTACGAGCAGTACTTC.